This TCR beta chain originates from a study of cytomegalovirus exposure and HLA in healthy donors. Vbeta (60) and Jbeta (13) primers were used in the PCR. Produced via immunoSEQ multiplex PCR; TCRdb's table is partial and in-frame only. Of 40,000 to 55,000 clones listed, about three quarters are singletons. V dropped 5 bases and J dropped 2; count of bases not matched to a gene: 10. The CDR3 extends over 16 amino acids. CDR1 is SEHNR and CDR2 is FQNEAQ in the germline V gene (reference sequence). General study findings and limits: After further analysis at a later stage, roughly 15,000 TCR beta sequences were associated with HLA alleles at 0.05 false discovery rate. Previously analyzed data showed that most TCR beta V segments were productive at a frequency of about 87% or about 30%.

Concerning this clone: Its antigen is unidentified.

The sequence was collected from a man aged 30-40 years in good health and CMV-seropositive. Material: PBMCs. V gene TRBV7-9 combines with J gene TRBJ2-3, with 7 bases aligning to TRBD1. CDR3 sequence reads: CASSARQGWVTDTQYF. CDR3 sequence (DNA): TGTGCCAGCAGCGCACGACAGGGTTGGGTCACAGATACGCAGTATTTT.